A single sample gave rise to the 26 T cell receptor beta chains below, sequenced in a study of blood T cell repertoires in COVID-19. Data came from immunoSEQ multiplex PCR; TCRdb stores just in-frame clones and leaves some out. The sample yields a few hundred thousand clones, around 81% seen once. The sample taken for sequencing was PBMCs or T cells enriched from blood (not recorded which). The source of these receptors is a woman aged 40 to 49 with acute COVID-19.

The rearrangement links TRBV3-1 (or the pseudogene TRBV3-2) to TRBJ2-7; D may be TRBD1 (6 bases). Germline CDR1 is LGHDT and CDR2 is YNNKEL (reference sequence). V was shortened by 4 bases and J by 4 bases, with 14 bases between the two germline ends. The length of the CDR3 is 14 residues. This chain's CDR3 is CASSPGDNRYEQYF. In nucleotides, the CDR3 is TGTGCCAGCAGCCCAGGGGACAACCGTTACGAGCAGTACTTC.

CDR3 region: CASSTSEWATNEKLFF. The CDR3 DNA reads TGTGCCAGCAGTACATCGGAGTGGGCAACTAATGAAAAACTGTTTTTT. This sequence joins TRBV5-5 and TRBJ1-4; D not resolved. Deletions cut 5 bases from V and 0 bases from J, with 14 bases between. Germline CDR1 is SGHKS and CDR2 is YYEKEE (reference sequence). The CDR3 loop spans 16 amino acids. The full variable domain, rest sourced from reference TRBV5-5 and TRBJ1-4, is DAGVTQSPTHLIKTRGQQVTLRCSPISGHKSVSWYQQVLGQGPQFIFQYYEKEERGRGNFPDRFSARQFPNYSSELNVNALLLGDSALYLCASSTSEWATNEKLFFGSGTQLSVL.

The chain couples TRBV15 to TRBJ1-4; D gene uncertain. Germline V lookup: CDR1 LNHNV, CDR2 YYDKDF (reference sequence). The CDR3 runs to 12 residues. Trimming took 0 bases from V and 10 from J, leaving 6 bases between them. CDR3 in amino acids: CATSRDGVKLFF. In DNA form, the CDR3 reads TGTGCCACCAGCAGAGACGGTGTAAAACTGTTTTTT.

The chain is built from TRBV24-1 and TRBJ1-1; D uncertain. Trimming removed 10 bases from V and 1 base from J, with 15 bases in between. Germline V gives CDR1 KGHDR, CDR2 SFDVKD. The CDR3 length is 14 residues. Written as DNA, the CDR3 is TGTGCCACTATGTCTTCCCGAGAGAACACTGAAGCTTTCTTT. Translation: CATMSSRENTEAFF.

The chain employs TRBV18 and TRBJ1-2; 8 bases line up with TRBD1. This CDR3 spans 17 amino acids. Germline V gene lookup returns CDR1 KGHSH and CDR2 LQKENI. V shed 4 bases, J shed 3 bases, and the junction held 13 bases outside the gene matches. The CDR3 protein is CASSLDRVAMAHYGYTF. The CDR3 region has the DNA TGTGCCAGCTCACTGGACAGGGTAGCAATGGCACACTATGGCTACACCTTC.

The chain has TRBV3-1 (or the pseudogene TRBV3-2) and TRBJ2-2, with 10 bases fitting TRBD2. V lost 0 bases and J lost 7; bases outside the gene matches: 8. CDR1 LGHDT and CDR2 YNNKEL come from the germline V gene (reference sequence). The CDR3 has 17 amino acids. The CDR3 DNA reads TGTGCCAGCAGCCAAGAGGGCCGGCTAGCGGGAGTCGGGGAGCTGTTTTTT. Translated, it gives CASSQEGRLAGVGELFF.

The V and J genes are TRBV29-1 and TRBJ2-7, with D tentatively TRBD2 (7 bases). V was clipped by 8 bases and J by 3 bases, with 14 bases between them. CDR3 size: 12 residues. Germline lookup yields CDR1 SQVTM and CDR2 ANQGSEA. Written as DNA, the CDR3 is TGCAGCACTAGGGGGAGGGTCTACGAGCAGTACTTC. Protein sequence: CSTRGRVYEQYF.

The table lists this clone with a few counts. This chain uses TRBV5-1 with TRBJ2-2; possible D gene TRBD1, 6 bases. Trimming cost V 0 bases and J 3 bases, with 9 bases left between them. Germline CDR1 reads SGHRS; CDR2 reads YFSETQ. This CDR3 comprises 15 residues. CDR3 in amino acids: CASSLGAGDTGELFF. In DNA, the CDR3 is TGCGCCAGCAGCTTGGGAGCAGGGGACACCGGGGAGCTGTTTTTT.

The CDR3 sequence: CASSPLGISAGNSPLHF. In DNA, the CDR3 is TGTGCCAGCTCACCACTAGGTATTTCGGCAGGGAATTCACCCCTCCACTTT. The V and J genes are TRBV18 and TRBJ1-6, with a possible D match to TRBD1 (5 bases). The length of the CDR3 is 17 residues. V lost 1 base and J lost 7, with 17 bases in between. Germline V gives CDR1 KGHSH, CDR2 LQKENI.

The chain employs TRBV27 and TRBJ2-1, with 10 bases matching TRBD2. V shed 2 bases, J shed 5 bases, and the junction held 9 bases outside the gene matches. Germline V gene lookup returns CDR1 MNHEY and CDR2 SMNVEV (reference sequence). The CDR3 has 17 residues. CDR3 amino acids: CASSLTPSGGVDNEQFF. DNA of the CDR3: TGTGCCAGCAGTTTAACACCAAGCGGGGGGGTGGACAATGAGCAGTTCTTC.

The chain joins TRBV6-5 to TRBJ2-7; no clear D gene. CDR1 and CDR2 from the germline V gene are MNHEY and SVGAGI. The V end lost 9 bases, the J end lost 1 base, and 10 bases lay between the germline ends. This CDR3 is 12 amino acids long. In nucleotides, the CDR3 is TGTGCCAGTCGACTGAATTCCTACGAGCAGTACTTC. It specifies CASRLNSYEQYF.

The chain combines TRBV3-1 (or the pseudogene TRBV3-2) with TRBJ1-1, with 9 bases that match TRBD1. The CDR3 has 14 amino acids. V gave up 6 bases and J gave up 4 bases; unmatched junction bases: 6. Germline V gene data show CDR1 as LGHDT and CDR2 as YNNKEL (reference sequence). The CDR3: CASSHRGPGTEAFF. The CDR3 DNA reads TGTGCCAGCAGTCACAGGGGGCCGGGCACTGAAGCTTTCTTT.

With regard to this clone: One junction end disagrees with the germline gene, perhaps due to a read error. The rearrangement links TRBV7-7 to TRBJ2-5; 7 bases are a match to TRBD2. Germline V gene data show CDR1 as SSHAT and CDR2 as FNYEAQ (reference sequence). The length of the CDR3 is 16 residues. CDR3 protein: CASSLSVGGYQETQYF. The CDR3 DNA is TGTGCTAGCAGCTTATCGGTGGGAGGGTACCAAGAGACCCAGTACTTC.

The gene calls are TRBV19 and TRBJ2-7; D possibly corresponds to TRBD1 (5 bases). The V gene lost 6 bases and the J gene lost 3 bases, with 15 bases spanning the gap. The V gene's germline CDR1 is LNHDA and CDR2 SQIVND (reference sequence). The CDR3 sequence is 14 residues long. The CDR3 sequence: CASSPTVNVYEQYF. CDR3 sequence (DNA): TGTGCCAGTAGCCCGACAGTTAACGTCTACGAGCAGTACTTC.

This chain uses TRBV5-8 with TRBJ2-7; maybe TRBD1 (6 bases). The CDR3 loop spans 16 amino acids. The germline CDR1 and CDR2 sequences are SGHTS and YDEGEE. The ends were cut back, 4 bases at V and 5 bases at J, with 22 bases in the middle. CDR3 sequence (DNA): TGTGCCAGCAGCCCCCACCCCGAACAGGGCGATCACGAGCAGTACTTC. It encodes CASSPHPEQGDHEQYF.

This clone was detected once. The V and J genes are TRBV5-6 and TRBJ1-2, with 10 bases matching TRBD1. Unmatched junction bases numbered 1, after V lost 2 bases and J lost 3 bases. The CDR3 covers 14 residues. Germline assignment: CDR1 SGHDT and CDR2 YYEEEE. The CDR3 reads CASSFGTGDYGYTF. CDR3 sequence (DNA): TGTGCCAGCAGCTTCGGGACAGGGGACTATGGCTACACCTTC.

This chain uses TRBV6-5 with TRBJ1-2; 9 bases line up with TRBD1. V shed 10 bases and J 3 bases; nucleotides not matched to a gene: 12. CDR3 length equals 15 residues. Germline-derived CDR1 and CDR2 are MNHEY and SVGAGI. CDR3 sequence: CATFSNTGGYYGYTF. CDR3 in DNA: TGTGCCACCTTTTCCAACACAGGGGGCTACTATGGCTACACCTTC.

This clone was seen a few times. This chain links TRBV19 with TRBJ1-1; unclear D gene. Germline V gene lookup returns CDR1 LNHDA and CDR2 SQIVND (reference sequence). The length of the CDR3 is 12 residues. V was trimmed by 3 bases and J by 7 bases, leaving 9 bases between them. The CDR3 protein is CASSMTQDEAFF. CDR3 nucleotide sequence: TGTGCCAGTAGTATGACACAAGATGAAGCTTTCTTT.

The genes are TRBV6-6 and TRBJ1-3; TRBD1 matches at 8 bases. The length of the CDR3 is 19 residues. From germline, CDR1 is MNHNY and CDR2 SVGAGI (reference sequence). J was trimmed by 2 bases and V by 5 bases; bases with no gene match: 17. The CDR3 sequence is CASSPRGRGGTGAGNTIYF. DNA for the CDR3: TGTGCCAGCAGTCCCCGCGGGCGGGGCGGGACAGGAGCTGGAAACACCATATATTTT.

The chain's CDR3 is CASTTGQGYYNEQFF. The CDR3 DNA is TGTGCCAGCACCACCGGACAGGGCTACTACAATGAGCAGTTCTTC. The rearrangement joins TRBV7-9 to TRBJ2-1; 8 bases align to TRBD1. V dropped 7 bases and J dropped 3; count of bases not matched to a gene: 8. Germline V lookup: CDR1 SEHNR, CDR2 FQNEAQ (reference sequence). This CDR3 contains 15 residues. The full variable domain, its missing parts supplied by reference TRBV7-9 and TRBJ2-1, is DTGVSQNPRHKITKRGQNVTFRCDPISEHNRLYWYRQTLGQGPEFLTYFQNEAQLEKSRLLSDRFSAERPKGSFSTLEIQRTEQGDSAMYLCASTTGQGYYNEQFFGPGTRLTVL.

The chain couples TRBV28 to TRBJ1-5; 7 nucleotides align to TRBD1. V lost 2 bases, J lost 2 bases, and 0 bases stayed unmatched. CDR1 is MDHEN, CDR2 SYDVKM, per germline. CDR3 length: 14 amino acids. CDR3 amino acids: CASSLDRGNQPQHF. DNA of the CDR3: TGTGCCAGCAGTTTAGACAGGGGCAATCAGCCCCAGCATTTT. Based on the CDR3 plus reference TRBV28 and TRBJ1-5, the full variable domain is DVKVTQSSRYLVKRTGEKVFLECVQDMDHENMFWYRQDPGLGLRLIYFSYDVKMKEKGDIPEGYSVSREKKERFSLILESASTNQTSMYLCASSLDRGNQPQHFGDGTRLSIL.

Points on this clone: Different DNA sequences within this sample yield the same CDR3. The rearrangement uses TRBV14 and TRBJ2-2, with 8 bases identical to TRBD2. CDR3 length equals 14 residues. CDR1 is SGHDN and CDR2 is FVKESK in the germline V gene. Germline trimming cut 4 bases from V and 13 bases from J; bases unmatched to any gene: 11. The CDR3 nucleotides read TGTGCCAGCAGCCCTGGGACTAGTTGGATCGGGCTGTTTTTT. It specifies CASSPGTSWIGLFF.

This chain uses TRBV12-3 or TRBV12-4 with TRBJ2-2; D is uncertain. Trimming shortened V by 6 bases and J by 1 base, and 6 bases separated the two germline ends. This CDR3 has 13 residues. The CDR3 reads CASRLQNTGELFF. As DNA, the CDR3 is TGTGCCAGCAGATTACAGAACACCGGGGAGCTGTTTTTT.

This sequence joins TRBV18 and TRBJ2-7; 8 bases line up with TRBD1. There are 13 residues in the CDR3. Germline assignment: CDR1 KGHSH and CDR2 LQKENI. The V segment lost 0 bases and the J segment 6 bases; nucleotides outside the gene matches: 1. Here the CDR3 DNA reads TGTGCCAGCTCACCACCGGACAGGGTCGAGCAGTACTTC. Its translation is CASSPPDRVEQYF.

V usage is TRBV11-1 and J usage is TRBJ2-1; D is uncertain. The CDR3 length is 13 residues. Germline-derived CDR1 and CDR2 are SGHAT and FQDESV (reference sequence). Trimming removed 5 bases at V and 5 bases at J, with 10 bases between. The CDR3 coding sequence is TGTGCCAGCAGCCCACAGCAGAACAATGAGCAGTTCTTC. It encodes CASSPQQNNEQFF.

The V gene is TRBV10-1, the J gene TRBJ2-7, with D perhaps matching TRBD2 (6 bases). This CDR3 is built from 15 residues. Germline CDR1 reads WNHNN; CDR2 reads SYGVQD (reference sequence). V dropped 0 bases and J dropped 4 bases, with 13 bases sitting between them. The CDR3 is CASSESSGTQYEQYF. As DNA, the CDR3 is TGCGCCAGCAGTGAGTCGTCCGGGACTCAATACGAGCAGTACTTC.